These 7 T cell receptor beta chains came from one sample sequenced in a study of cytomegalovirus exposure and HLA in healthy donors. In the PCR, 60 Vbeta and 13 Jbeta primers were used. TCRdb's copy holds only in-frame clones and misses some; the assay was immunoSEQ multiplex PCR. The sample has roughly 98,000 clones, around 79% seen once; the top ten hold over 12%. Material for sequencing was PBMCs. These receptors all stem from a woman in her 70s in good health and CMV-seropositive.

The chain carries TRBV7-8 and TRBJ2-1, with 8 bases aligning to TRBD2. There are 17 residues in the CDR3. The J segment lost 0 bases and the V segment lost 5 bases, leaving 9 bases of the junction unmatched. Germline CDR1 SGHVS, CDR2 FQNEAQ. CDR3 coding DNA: TGTGCCAGCAGCCGTAGGCAGCGGGAGAGCTCCTACAATGAGCAGTTCTTC. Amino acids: CASSRRQRESSYNEQFF.

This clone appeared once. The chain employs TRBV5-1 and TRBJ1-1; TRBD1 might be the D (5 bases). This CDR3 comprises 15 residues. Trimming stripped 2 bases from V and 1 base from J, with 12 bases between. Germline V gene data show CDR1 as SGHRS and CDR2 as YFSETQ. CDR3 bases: TGCGCCAGCAGCTTTACATCACAGGCGAACACTGAAGCTTTCTTT. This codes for CASSFTSQANTEAFF.

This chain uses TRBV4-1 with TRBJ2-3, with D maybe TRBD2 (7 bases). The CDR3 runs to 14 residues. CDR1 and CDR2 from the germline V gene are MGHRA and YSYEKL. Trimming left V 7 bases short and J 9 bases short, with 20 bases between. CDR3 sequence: CASKGGGYPVTQYF. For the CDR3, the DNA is TGCGCCAGCAAGGGCGGGGGCTATCCAGTAACGCAGTATTTT.

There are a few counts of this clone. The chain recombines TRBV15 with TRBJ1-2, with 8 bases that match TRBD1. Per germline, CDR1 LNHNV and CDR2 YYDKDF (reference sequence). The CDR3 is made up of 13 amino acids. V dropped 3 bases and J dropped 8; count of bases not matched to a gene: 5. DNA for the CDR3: TGTGCCACCAGCAGGACAGGGGAAGGGGGCTACACCTTC. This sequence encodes CATSRTGEGGYTF.

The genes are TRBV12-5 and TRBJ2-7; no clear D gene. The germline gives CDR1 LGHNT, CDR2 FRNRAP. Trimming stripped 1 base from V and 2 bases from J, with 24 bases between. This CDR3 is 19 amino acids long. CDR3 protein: CASGLALGVSAALPYEQYF. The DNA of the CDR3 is TGTGCTAGTGGTTTGGCACTCGGAGTTTCGGCAGCCCTACCCTACGAGCAGTACTTC.

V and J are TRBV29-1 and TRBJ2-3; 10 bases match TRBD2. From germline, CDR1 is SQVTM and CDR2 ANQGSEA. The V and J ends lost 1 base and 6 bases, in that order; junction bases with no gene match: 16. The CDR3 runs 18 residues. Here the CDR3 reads CSVEVIGPSGSRADTQYF. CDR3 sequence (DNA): TGCAGCGTTGAAGTTATTGGGCCTAGCGGGAGTAGGGCGGATACGCAGTATTTT.

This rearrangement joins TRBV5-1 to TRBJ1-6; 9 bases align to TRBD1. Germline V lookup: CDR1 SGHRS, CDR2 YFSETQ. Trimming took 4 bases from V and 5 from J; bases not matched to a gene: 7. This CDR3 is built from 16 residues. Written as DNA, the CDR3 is TGCGCCAGCAGCGTACAGGGGGCTAGCGATAATTCACCCCTCCACTTT. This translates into CASSVQGASDNSPLHF.